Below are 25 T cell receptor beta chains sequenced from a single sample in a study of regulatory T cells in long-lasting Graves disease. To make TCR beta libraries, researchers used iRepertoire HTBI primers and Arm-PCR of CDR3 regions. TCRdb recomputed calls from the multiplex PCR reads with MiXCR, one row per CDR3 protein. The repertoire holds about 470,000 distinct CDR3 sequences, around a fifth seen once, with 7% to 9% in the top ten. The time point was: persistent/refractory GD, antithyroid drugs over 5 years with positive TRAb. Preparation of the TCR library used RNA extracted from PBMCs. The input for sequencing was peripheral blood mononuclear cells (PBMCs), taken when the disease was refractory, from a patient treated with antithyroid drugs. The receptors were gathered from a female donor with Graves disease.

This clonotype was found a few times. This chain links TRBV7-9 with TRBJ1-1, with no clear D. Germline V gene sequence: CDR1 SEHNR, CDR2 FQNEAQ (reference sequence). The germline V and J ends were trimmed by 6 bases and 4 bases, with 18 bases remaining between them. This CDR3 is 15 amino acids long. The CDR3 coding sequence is TGTGCCAGCAGTCCCGACGGGTTTTTTAGCACTGAAGCTTTCTTT. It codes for CASSPDGFFSTEAFF.

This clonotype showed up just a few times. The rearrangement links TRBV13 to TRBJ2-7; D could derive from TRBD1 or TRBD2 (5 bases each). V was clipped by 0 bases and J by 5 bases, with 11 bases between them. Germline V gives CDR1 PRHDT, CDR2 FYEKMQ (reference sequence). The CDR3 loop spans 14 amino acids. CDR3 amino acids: CASSLGKLGDEQYF. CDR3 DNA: TGTGCCAGCAGCTTAGGCAAATTGGGGGACGAGCAGTACTTC.

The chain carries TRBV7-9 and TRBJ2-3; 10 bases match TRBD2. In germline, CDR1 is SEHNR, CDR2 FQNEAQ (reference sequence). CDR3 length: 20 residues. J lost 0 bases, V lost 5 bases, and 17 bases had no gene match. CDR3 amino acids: CASSGWTSGNPITSTDTQYF. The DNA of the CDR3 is TGTGCCAGCAGCGGCTGGACTAGCGGTAATCCCATAACAAGCACAGATACGCAGTATTTT.

The CDR3 here is CSAVGGAGFSDTQYF. The DNA for the CDR3 is TGCAGCGCTGTAGGTGGAGCGGGATTTTCAGATACGCAGTATTTT. The rearrangement joins TRBV29-1 to TRBJ2-3; 7 bases match TRBD2. Germline assignment: CDR1 SQVTM and CDR2 ANQGSEA. The CDR3 loop spans 15 amino acids. V lost 7 bases and J lost 4; bases outside the gene matches: 14.

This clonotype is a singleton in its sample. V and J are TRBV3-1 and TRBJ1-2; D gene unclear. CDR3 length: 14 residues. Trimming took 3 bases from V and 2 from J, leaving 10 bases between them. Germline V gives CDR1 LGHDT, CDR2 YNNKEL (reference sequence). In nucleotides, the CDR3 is TGTGCCAGCAGCCAGCCGGGCCAAAACTATGGCTACACCTTC. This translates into CASSQPGQNYGYTF. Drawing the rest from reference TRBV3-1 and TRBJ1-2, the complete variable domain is DTAVSQTPKYLVTQMGNDKSIKCEQNLGHDTMYWYKQDSKKFLKIMFSYNNKELIINETVPNRFSPKSPDKAHLNLHINSLELGDSAVYFCASSQPGQNYGYTFGSGTRLTVV.

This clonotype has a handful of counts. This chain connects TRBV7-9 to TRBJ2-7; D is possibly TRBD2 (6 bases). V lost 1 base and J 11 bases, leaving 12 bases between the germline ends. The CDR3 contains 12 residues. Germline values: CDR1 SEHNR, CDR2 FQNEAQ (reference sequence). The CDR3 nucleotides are TGTGCCAGCAGCTTAGAACAGGCGGGAAAGTACTTC. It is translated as CASSLEQAGKYF.

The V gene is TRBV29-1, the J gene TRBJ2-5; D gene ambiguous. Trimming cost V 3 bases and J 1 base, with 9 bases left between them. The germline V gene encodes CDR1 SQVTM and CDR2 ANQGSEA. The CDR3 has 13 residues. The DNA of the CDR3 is TGCAGCGTTGAGACGGACCTCCAAGAGACCCAGTACTTC. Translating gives CSVETDLQETQYF.

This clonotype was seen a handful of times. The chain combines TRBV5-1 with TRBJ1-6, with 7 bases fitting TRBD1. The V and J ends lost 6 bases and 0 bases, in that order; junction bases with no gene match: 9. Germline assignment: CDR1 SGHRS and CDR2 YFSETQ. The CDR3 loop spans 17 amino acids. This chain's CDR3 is CASKMTGPSSYNSPLHF. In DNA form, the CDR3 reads TGCGCCAGCAAGATGACAGGGCCGAGCTCCTATAATTCACCCCTCCACTTT.

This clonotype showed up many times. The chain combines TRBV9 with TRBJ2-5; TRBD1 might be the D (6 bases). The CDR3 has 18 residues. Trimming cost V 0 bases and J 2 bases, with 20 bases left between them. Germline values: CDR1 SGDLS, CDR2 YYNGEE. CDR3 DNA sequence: TGTGCCAGCAGCGTAGAGGGACACCCAGTCGGACGACAAGAGACCCAGTACTTC. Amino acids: CASSVEGHPVGRQETQYF.

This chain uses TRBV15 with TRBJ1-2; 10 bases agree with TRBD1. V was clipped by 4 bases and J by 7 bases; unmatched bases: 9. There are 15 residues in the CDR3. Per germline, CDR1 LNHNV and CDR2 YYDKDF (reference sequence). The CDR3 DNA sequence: TGTGCCACCAGCACAAGGACAGGGGGAGTGGGTGGCTACACCTTC. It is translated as CATSTRTGGVGGYTF.

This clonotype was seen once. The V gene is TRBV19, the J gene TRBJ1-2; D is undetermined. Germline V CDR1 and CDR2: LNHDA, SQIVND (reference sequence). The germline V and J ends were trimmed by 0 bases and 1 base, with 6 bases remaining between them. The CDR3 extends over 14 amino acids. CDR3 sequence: CASSIDHGNYGYTF. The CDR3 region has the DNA TGTGCCAGTAGTATAGATCACGGTAACTATGGCTACACCTTC.

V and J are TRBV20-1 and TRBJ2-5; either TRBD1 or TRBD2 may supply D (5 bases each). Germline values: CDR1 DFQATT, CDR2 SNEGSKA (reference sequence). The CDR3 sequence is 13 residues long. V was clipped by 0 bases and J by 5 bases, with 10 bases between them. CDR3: CSARDTGTETQYF. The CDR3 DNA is TGCAGTGCTAGAGATACCGGGACGGAGACCCAGTACTTC.

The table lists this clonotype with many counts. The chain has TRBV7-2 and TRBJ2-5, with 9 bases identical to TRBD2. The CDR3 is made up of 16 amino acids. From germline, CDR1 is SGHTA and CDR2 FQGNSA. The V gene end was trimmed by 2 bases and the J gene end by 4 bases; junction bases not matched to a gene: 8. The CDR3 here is CASSLTLAGTGETQYF. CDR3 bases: TGTGCCAGCAGCTTAACCCTAGCGGGGACTGGAGAGACCCAGTACTTC.

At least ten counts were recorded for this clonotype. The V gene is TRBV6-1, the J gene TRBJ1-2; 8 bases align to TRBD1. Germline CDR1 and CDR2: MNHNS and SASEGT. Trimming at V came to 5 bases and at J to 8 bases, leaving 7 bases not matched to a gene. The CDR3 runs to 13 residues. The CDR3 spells CASSQDRAVGYTF. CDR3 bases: TGTGCCAGCAGTCAGGACAGGGCTGTAGGCTACACCTTC.

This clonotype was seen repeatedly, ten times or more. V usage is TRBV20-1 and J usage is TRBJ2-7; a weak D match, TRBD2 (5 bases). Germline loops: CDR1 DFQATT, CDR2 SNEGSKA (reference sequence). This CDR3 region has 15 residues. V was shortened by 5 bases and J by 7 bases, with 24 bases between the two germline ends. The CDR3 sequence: CSAPKGEEGSWEQYF. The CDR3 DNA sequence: TGCAGTGCTCCCAAGGGAGAAGAAGGGTCGTGGGAGCAGTACTTC.

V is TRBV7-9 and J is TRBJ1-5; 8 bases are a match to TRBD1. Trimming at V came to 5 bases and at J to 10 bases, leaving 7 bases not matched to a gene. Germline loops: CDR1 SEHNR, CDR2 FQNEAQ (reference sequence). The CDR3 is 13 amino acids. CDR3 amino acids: CASSNRQGAPQHF. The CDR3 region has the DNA TGTGCCAGCAGCAATCGTCAGGGGGCCCCCCAGCATTTT.

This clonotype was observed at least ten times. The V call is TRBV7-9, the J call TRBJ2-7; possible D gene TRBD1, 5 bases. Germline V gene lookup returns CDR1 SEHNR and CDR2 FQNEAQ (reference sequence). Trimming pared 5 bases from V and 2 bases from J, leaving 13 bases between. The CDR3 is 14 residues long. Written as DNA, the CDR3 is TGTGCCAGCAGCGTTCAGGGATTTCCCTACGAGCAGTACTTC. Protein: CASSVQGFPYEQYF. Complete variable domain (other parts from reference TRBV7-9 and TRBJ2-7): DTGVSQNPRHKITKRGQNVTFRCDPISEHNRLYWYRQTLGQGPEFLTYFQNEAQLEKSRLLSDRFSAERPKGSFSTLEIQRTEQGDSAMYLCASSVQGFPYEQYFGPGTRLTVT.

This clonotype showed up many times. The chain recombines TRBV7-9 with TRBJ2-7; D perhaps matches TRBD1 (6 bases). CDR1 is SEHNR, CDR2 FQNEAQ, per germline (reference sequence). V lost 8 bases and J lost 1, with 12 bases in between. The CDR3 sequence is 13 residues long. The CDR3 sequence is CASGRTESYEQYF. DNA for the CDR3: TGTGCCAGCGGTAGGACAGAATCCTACGAGCAGTACTTC.

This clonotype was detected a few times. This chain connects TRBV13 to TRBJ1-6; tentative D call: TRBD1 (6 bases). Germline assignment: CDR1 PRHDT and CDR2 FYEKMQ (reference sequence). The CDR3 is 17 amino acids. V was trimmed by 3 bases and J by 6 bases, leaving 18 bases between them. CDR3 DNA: TGTGCCAGCAGCTTTACGCAGGGGCTAATCTTTAATTCACCCCTCCACTTT. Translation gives CASSFTQGLIFNSPLHF.

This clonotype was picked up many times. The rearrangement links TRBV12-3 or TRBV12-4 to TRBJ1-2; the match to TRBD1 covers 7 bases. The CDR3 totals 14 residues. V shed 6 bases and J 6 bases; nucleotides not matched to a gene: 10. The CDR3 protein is CASSSQGKLHGYTF. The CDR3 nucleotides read TGTGCCAGCAGCTCACAGGGGAAGTTGCATGGCTACACCTTC.

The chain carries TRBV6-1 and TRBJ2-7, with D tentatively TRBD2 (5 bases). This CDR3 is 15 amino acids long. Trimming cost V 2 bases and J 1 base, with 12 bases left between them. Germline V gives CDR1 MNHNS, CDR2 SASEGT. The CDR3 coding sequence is TGTGCCAGCAGTGAACTCCCGGACTGGTCCTACGAGCAGTACTTC. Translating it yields CASSELPDWSYEQYF.

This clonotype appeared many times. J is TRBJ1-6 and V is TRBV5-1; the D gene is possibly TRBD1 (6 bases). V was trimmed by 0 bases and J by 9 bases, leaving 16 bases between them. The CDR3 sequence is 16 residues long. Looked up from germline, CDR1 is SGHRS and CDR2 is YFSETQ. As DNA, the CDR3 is TGCGCCAGCAGCTTGGAGGGAGGGGGACCGCCTTCACCCCTCCACTTT. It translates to CASSLEGGGPPSPLHF.

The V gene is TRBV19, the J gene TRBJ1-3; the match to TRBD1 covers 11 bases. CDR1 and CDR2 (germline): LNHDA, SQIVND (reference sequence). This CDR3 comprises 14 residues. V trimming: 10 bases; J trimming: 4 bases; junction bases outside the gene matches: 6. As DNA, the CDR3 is TGTGCCACCAGGGGACAGGGGGAGGGAAACACCATATATTTT. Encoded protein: CATRGQGEGNTIYF.

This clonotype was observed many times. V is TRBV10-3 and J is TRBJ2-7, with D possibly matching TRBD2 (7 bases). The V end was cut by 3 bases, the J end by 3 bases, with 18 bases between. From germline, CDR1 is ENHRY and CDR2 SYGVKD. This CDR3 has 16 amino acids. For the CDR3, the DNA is TGTGCCATCAGTGACTCTGGGGGGGCAGGGGTCTACGAGCAGTACTTC. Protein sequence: CAISDSGGAGVYEQYF.

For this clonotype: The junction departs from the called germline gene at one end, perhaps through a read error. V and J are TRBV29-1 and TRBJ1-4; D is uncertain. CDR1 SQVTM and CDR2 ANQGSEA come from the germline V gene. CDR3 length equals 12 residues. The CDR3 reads CSVEDPGGDTTF. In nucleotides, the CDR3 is TGCAGCGTTGAAGATCCGGGCGGGGATACTACTTTT.